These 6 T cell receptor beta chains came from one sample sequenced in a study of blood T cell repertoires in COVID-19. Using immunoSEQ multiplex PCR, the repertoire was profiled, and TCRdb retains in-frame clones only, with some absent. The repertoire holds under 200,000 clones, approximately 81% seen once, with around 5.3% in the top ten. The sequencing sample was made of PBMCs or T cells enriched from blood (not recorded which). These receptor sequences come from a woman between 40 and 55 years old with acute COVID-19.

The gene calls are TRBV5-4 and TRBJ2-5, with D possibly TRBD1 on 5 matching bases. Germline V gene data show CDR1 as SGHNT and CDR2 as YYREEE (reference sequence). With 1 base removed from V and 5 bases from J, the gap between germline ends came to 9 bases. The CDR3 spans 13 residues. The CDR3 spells CASSLQGMETQYF. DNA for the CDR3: TGTGCCAGCAGCTTGCAGGGTATGGAGACCCAGTACTTC.

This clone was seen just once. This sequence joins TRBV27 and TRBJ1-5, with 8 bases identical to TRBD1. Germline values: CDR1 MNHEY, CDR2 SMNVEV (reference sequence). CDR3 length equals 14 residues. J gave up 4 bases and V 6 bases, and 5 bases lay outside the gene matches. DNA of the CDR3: TGTGCCAGCAGGCCGACAGGGGCTAATCAGCCCCAGCATTTT. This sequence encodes CASRPTGANQPQHF.

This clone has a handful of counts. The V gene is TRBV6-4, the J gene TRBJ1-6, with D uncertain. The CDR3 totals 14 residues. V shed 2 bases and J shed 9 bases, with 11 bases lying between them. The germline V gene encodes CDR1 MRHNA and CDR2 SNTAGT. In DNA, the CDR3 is TGTGCCAGCAGTGACGAGGCGCGGGGTTCACCCCTCCACTTT. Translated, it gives CASSDEARGSPLHF.

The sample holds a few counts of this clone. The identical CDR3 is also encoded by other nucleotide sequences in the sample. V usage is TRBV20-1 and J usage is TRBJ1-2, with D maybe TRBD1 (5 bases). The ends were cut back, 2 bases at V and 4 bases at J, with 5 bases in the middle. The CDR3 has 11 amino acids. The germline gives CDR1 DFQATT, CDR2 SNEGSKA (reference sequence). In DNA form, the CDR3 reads TGCAGTGCTAGACAGGGCTATGGCTACACCTTC. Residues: CSARQGYGYTF.

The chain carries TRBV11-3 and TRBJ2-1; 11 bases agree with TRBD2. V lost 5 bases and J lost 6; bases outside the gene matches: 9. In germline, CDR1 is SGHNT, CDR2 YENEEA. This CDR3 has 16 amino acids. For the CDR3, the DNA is TGTGCCAGCAGCGCTAGGGGACTAGCGGATTTCAATGAGCAGTTCTTC. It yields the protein CASSARGLADFNEQFF.

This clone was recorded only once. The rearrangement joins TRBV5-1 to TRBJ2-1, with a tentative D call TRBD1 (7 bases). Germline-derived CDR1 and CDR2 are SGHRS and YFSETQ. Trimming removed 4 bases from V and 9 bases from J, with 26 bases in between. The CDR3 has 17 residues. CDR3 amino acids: CASSPRGVTGSEGEQFF. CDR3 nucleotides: TGCGCCAGCAGCCCCAGGGGGGTCACAGGGAGCGAGGGTGAGCAGTTCTTC.